The T cell receptor beta chain under discussion was sequenced for a study of vaccination and CD4 T cells after COVID-19. Study information: The makeup of the convalescents was six males and four females, two of them Hispanic. Overall study findings and caveats: In convalescent patients, a median around 87% of post-vaccine SARS-CoV-2-reactive clones appeared only after vaccination.

The Oncomine TCR Beta short-read assay sequenced DNA from cultured CD4+ T cells. Someone extracted genomic DNA from cultured CD4+ T cells. TCRdb re-called the PCR reads through MiXCR, storing one row per CDR3 protein. The data contain roughly 6,600 distinct CDR3 sequences, about 20% of them singletons. As for treatment: roughly ten-day PBMC culture with coronavirus spike peptide pools or control peptides (ViraFEST assay). Between the trimmed V and J ends, which lost 4 bases and 1 base, there was a span of 16 bases. The CDR3 is 15 amino acids. Germline V gene sequence: CDR1 DFQATT, CDR2 SNEGSKA (reference sequence). This clonotype came up a few times. Its cognate antigen is unknown.

This specimen consisted of CD4+ T cells from blood, cultured in vitro, obtained after SARS-CoV-2 vaccination. This TCR was sampled from a human donor who had recovered from COVID-19. The rearrangement links TRBV20-1 to TRBJ1-1, with D uncertain. The CDR3 bases are TGCAGTGCTAAAGTCTTTGAGCAGCCGAACACTGAAGCTTTCTTT. It specifies CSAKVFEQPNTEAFF.